This is a list of T cell receptor beta chains from one sample in a study of early T cells in non-severe SARS-CoV-2 infection. TCRdb ran MiXCR on the 5' RACE reads and lists one entry per CDR3 protein. The sample holds about 90,000 distinct CDR3 sequences, 12% seen once. The starting material was whole blood, obtained at baseline. Receptors were obtained from an adult who was a healthcare worker with PCR-confirmed SARS-CoV-2 infection or an uninfected control (not recorded which). CDR3s include the opening cysteine and the closing phenylalanine or tryptophan. The D gene is left open where the match is weak. Clone sizes are given selectively: once, few, many, or a class where the clone is expanded.

j_call v_call clone_size d_call cdr3_nt cdr3_aa
TRBJ2-5 TRBV7-6 - TRBD1 TGTGCCAGCAGCTCAAACAGGGGACCCCCAGAGACCCAGTACTTC CASSSNRGPPETQYF
TRBJ2-7 TRBV11-2 - - TGTGCCAGCAGCTTCATCAGGGAGGCCTACGAGCAGTACTTC CASSFIREAYEQYF
TRBJ2-1 TRBV12-5 many - TGTGCTAGTGGGACTCAGGGACATCTACACAATGAGCAGTTCTTC CASGTQGHLHNEQFF
TRBJ2-4 TRBV30 - - TGTGCCTGGAGTAGAATGACGCGGCTAGCCAAAAACATTCAGTACTTC CAWSRMTRLAKNIQYF
TRBJ2-1 TRBV7-9 - TRBD2 TGTGCCAGCAGCTTAGTGGCCCCAACTAGCGGGGGTAGCTCCTACAATGAGCAGTTCTTC CASSLVAPTSGGSSYNEQFF
TRBJ2-7 TRBV20-1 - - TGCAGTGCTAGCAGGGACGAGCAGTACTTC CSASRDEQYF
TRBJ2-5 TRBV7-3 few - TGTGCCAGCAGCTTAAAGTTGGGGGGAAGGCCCCAACAAGAGACCCAGTACTTC CASSLKLGGRPQQETQYF
TRBJ1-5 TRBV20-1 few - TGCAGTGCTAGGGACACCAGCAATCAGCCCCAGCATTTT CSARDTSNQPQHF
TRBJ1-2 TRBV21-1 - - TGTGCCAGCGGTCTAGAGGACTATGGCTACACCTTC CASGLEDYGYTF
TRBJ2-7 TRBV7-9 - TRBD1 TGTGCCAGCAGCTCGGACAGGGTCCTCTACGAGCAGTACTTC CASSSDRVLYEQYF
TRBJ2-3 TRBV9 many TRBD2 TGTGCCAGCAGCGGCGGGAGGATGCAGAGCACAGATACGCAGTATTTT CASSGGRMQSTDTQYF
TRBJ1-5 TRBV28 few TRBD1 TGTGCCAGCAGTTTACGACAGGGGCCCCAGCCCCAGCATTTT CASSLRQGPQPQHF
TRBJ2-7 TRBV12-3/TRBV12-4 few TRBD1 TGTGCCAGCAGCCATGGACAGGTGAAATCCTACGAGCAGTACTTC CASSHGQVKSYEQYF
TRBJ2-7 TRBV5-1 few - TGCGCCAGCAGCTTGAACTACTACGAGCAGTACTTC CASSLNYYEQYF
TRBJ2-5 TRBV27 - TRBD2 TGTGCCAGCAGCACAATATACCTAGCGGGGCTACAAGAGACCCAGTACTTC CASSTIYLAGLQETQYF
TRBJ1-2 TRBV29-1 - TRBD1 TGCAGCGTTGAGGATAGGGGGCAGACGCTCGGCTACACCTTC CSVEDRGQTLGYTF
TRBJ2-2 TRBV19 - - TGTGCCAGTATCAACATCATCGGGGAGCTGTTTTTT CASINIIGELFF
TRBJ2-1 TRBV7-6 many - TGTGCCAGCAGCTTAGTAGGGGATGAGCAGTTCTTC CASSLVGDEQFF
TRBJ2-3 TRBV7-3 - - TGTGCCAGCAGCAACTTCGCAGATACGCAGTATTTT CASSNFADTQYF
TRBJ2-1 TRBV7-9 many TRBD2 TGTGCCAGCAGCATTACCGGGACTACCGGGCCCAGGGAGGAGCAGTTCTTC CASSITGTTGPREEQFF
TRBJ2-3 TRBV20-1 many TRBD1 TGCAGTGCTAGGCAGGGGGCGCGGGCCGATACGCAGTATTTT CSARQGARADTQYF
TRBJ2-7 TRBV3-1 many - TGTGCCAGCAGCCACCTGAGCTCCTACGAGCAGTACTTC CASSHLSSYEQYF
TRBJ2-3 TRBV7-6 many TRBD2 TGTGCCAGCAGCCCCGGGACTAGCGGGAGAAATACGCAGTATTTT CASSPGTSGRNTQYF
TRBJ1-3 TRBV28 many - TGTGCCAGCAGTGCCCGACTGAGCTCTGAAAACACCATATATTTT CASSARLSSENTIYF
TRBJ2-5 TRBV11-2 - TRBD1 TGTGCCAGCAGCTCTACAGGGGTTGGTTCGAAAGAGACCCAGTACTTC CASSSTGVGSKETQYF
TRBJ2-3 TRBV11-2 many - TGTGCCAGCAGCTTAGCTGGGTCTAGCACAGATACGCAGTATTTT CASSLAGSSTDTQYF
TRBJ2-3 TRBV9 - TRBD2 TGTGCCAGCAGCGTCGGCCAGTCTAGCGGAAGCACAGATACGCAGTATTTT CASSVGQSSGSTDTQYF
TRBJ1-3 TRBV7-9 - - TGTGCCAGCAGCTTAAAAAGCTACTCTGGAAACACCATATATTTT CASSLKSYSGNTIYF
TRBJ2-1 TRBV7-6 - TRBD2 TGTGCCAGCAGCTTAGGTAGTAGCGGGAACTCCTACAATGAGCAGTTCTTC CASSLGSSGNSYNEQFF
TRBJ2-1 TRBV20-1 - - TGCAGTGCTAGAGATGGGACGAACTCCTACAATGAGCAGTTCTTC CSARDGTNSYNEQFF
TRBJ2-7 TRBV28 few - TGTGCCAGCTTACGGCCCCCCTACGAGCAGTACTTC CASLRPPYEQYF
TRBJ2-5 TRBV7-9 many TRBD2 TGTGCCAGCAGCCGGACTAGGGGAGAGACCCAGTACTTC CASSRTRGETQYF
TRBJ1-3 TRBV24-1 many - TGTGCCACTTGGGACCCGCGGGGAAACACCATATATTTT CATWDPRGNTIYF
TRBJ2-7 TRBV4-2 - TRBD1 TGTGCCAGCAGCCCGAACCCGGGACAGGGGTACGAGCAGTACTTC CASSPNPGQGYEQYF
TRBJ2-1 TRBV18 few TRBD1 TGTGCCAGCTCATCCCTGGGGACAGGGACGTACAATGAGCAGTTCTTC CASSSLGTGTYNEQFF